This T cell receptor (beta chain) was identified during a study of T cell responses to AZD1222 COVID-19 vaccine. The junction had 10 bases not matched to a gene; V was cut back by 4 bases and J by 6 bases. Per germline, CDR1 SGHRS and CDR2 YFSETQ. The length of the CDR3 is 15 residues. Sequenced by immunoSEQ multiplex PCR; TCRdb stores in-frame clones only, minus some. The sample holds some 74,000 clones; nearly 90% are singletons and the top ten take approximately 1.3%. The receptor was derived from an adult who received the AZD1222 COVID-19 vaccine. The chain links TRBV5-1 to TRBJ1-1; TRBD1 aligns across 9 bases. Sample: peripheral blood, taken 28 days after the second AZD1222 dose. DNA for the CDR3: TGCGCCAGCAGCGCAACCGTGGGACAGGGTGCTGAAGCTTTCTTT. Translation gives CASSATVGQGAEAFF.